This T cell receptor (beta chain) derives from a study of T cells in Graves' hyperthyroidism and ophthalmopathy. From RNA transcripts, TCR beta CDR3 regions were amplified. During a first-round RT-PCR of the TCR CDR3, the HTBI primer set was used. TCRdb processed the multiplex PCR reads anew with MiXCR; each CDR3 protein has one entry. The table includes under 800,000 distinct CDR3 sequences, around 15% detected once. This CDR3 has 13 residues. The V and J ends lost 6 bases and 5 bases, in that order; junction bases with no gene match: 6. Germline lookup yields CDR1 SQVTM and CDR2 ANQGSEA. V is TRBV29-1 and J is TRBJ2-7, with 11 positions matching TRBD1. The sample taken for sequencing was blood. The TCR sequence derives from a young woman with Graves' hyperthyroidism. CDR3 in DNA: TGCAGCGTCCGGGGACAGGGGGTTCACGAGCAGTACTTC. Translating gives CSVRGQGVHEQYF.